The text below deals with one T cell receptor (beta chain). Its antigen specificity is not known. Nothing much larger sits one base from this clone, and base qualities are not available. Here V drops 7 bases and J drops 1 base, and the junction holds 9 bases not matched to any gene. The germline V gene provides CDR1 SGHVS and CDR2 FQNEAQ. From the cysteine through the phenylalanine, the CDR3 covers 16 amino acids. Only the CDR3 DNA is retained, 48 bases long and in frame from the first base. Reads for this sample came from an Illumina HiSeq 1500. TCRdb reanalyzed the raw reads on its own, using fastp at Q25 for trimming and MiXCR for clone calling, and kept in-frame beta chains. For every CDR3 protein sequence, its rows merge into one entry that carries the most common genes and DNA. The sample has roughly 760,000 distinct CDR3 sequences on record, roughly 36% of them singletons. The ten top clones hold 2.8% of the sample.

This record belongs to a study of T cell repertoires in cytomegalovirus infection (dated by TCRdb to about 2019). With respect to the entire study: The HLA type of each donor mattered for the analysis, because public TCR beta signatures pointed to carriage of CMV infection along with the matching HLA type. Beyond this particular receptor, the publication reports: Carriers of CMV infection plus the relevant HLA type were discriminated by the cumulative frequency of public TCR beta family members in the study cohort and in an independent roughly 380-donor cohort. The ex vivo response was dominated by HLA-C-restricted CMV-specific TCR beta clonotypes, which also provided the single most frequent clonotype in two of eight donors.

The sequence derives from a human donor in good health (CMV status not recorded). Some clones in this sample may be carry-over from other donors' samples. The sequenced material came from PBMCs. Rearrangement joined TRBV7-8 to TRBJ1-3, with 8 bases in between that match TRBD1. The CDR3 protein is CASTGDRISSGNTIYF. The DNA sequence follows: TGTGCCAGCACCGGGGACAGGATCTCGTCTGGAAACACCATATATTTT.